Listed below are T cell receptor beta chains from one sample, sequenced in a study of T-cell memory formation after mild COVID-19. TCRdb re-called the 5' RACE reads with MiXCR, one entry per CDR3 protein. The sample has around 36,000 distinct CDR3 sequences, about an eighth seen once. Sequencing was done on a sample of PBMCs or a T cell subset sorted from them (not recorded which). All receptors come from a man aged 18 to 35 who had mild COVID-19 (a few samples of this study predate the infection). Cell type and time point are not known. CDR3s include the opening cysteine and the closing phenylalanine or tryptophan. Each record gives: clone size, V gene, J gene, D gene, CDR3 protein, CDR3 DNA. The D gene is left open where the match is weak. A row's size may be missing; if present it is once, few, many or a size class.

many	TRBV7-8	TRBJ1-5	NA	CASSLRGVGDQPQHF	TGTGCCAGCAGCTTAAGAGGGGTGGGTGATCAGCCCCAGCATTTT
many	TRBV4-3	TRBJ2-1	TRBD2	CASSQEVAGGYNEQFF	TGCGCCAGCAGCCAAGAGGTAGCGGGGGGTTACAATGAGCAGTTCTTC
few	TRBV24-1	TRBJ2-3	TRBD2	CATSGRGLAGRTDTQF	TGTGCCACCAGTGGAAGAGGACTAGCGGGGAGAACAGATACGCAGTTT
many	TRBV5-1	TRBJ2-7	NA	CASSLDTFYEQYF	TGCGCCAGCAGCTTGGATACGTTCTACGAGCAGTACTTC
NA	TRBV20-1	TRBJ1-1	NA	CSAKLERVTEAFF	TGCAGTGCTAAATTAGAGAGAGTCACTGAAGCTTTCTTT
many	TRBV11-2	TRBJ1-2	NA	CASRDTSGTTYGYTF	TGTGCCAGCAGAGACACATCCGGGACAACCTATGGCTACACCTTC
NA	TRBV6-5	TRBJ1-4	TRBD1	CASSRTGSDEKLFF	TGTGCCAGCAGTCGGACAGGGTCAGACGAAAAACTGTTTTTT
many	TRBV25-1	TRBJ1-1	NA	CASSERLGGPNTEAFF	TGTGCCAGCAGTGAAAGATTGGGCGGACCGAACACTGAAGCTTTCTTT
many	TRBV20-1	TRBJ2-3	NA	CSQKWRGTDTQYF	TGCAGTCAAAAGTGGAGAGGGACAGATACGCAGTATTTT
many	TRBV6-2/TRBV6-3	TRBJ2-2	NA	CASSYKIAGELFF	TGTGCCAGCAGTTACAAGATCGCCGGGGAGCTGTTTTTT
NA	TRBV5-6	TRBJ1-5	NA	CASSLVWTVDQPQHF	TGTGCCAGCAGCTTGGTTTGGACCGTTGATCAGCCCCAGCATTTT
many	TRBV6-2/TRBV6-3	TRBJ2-1	TRBD2	CASTSAGGIYNEQFF	TGTGCCAGCACTTCAGCGGGGGGCATTTACAATGAGCAGTTCTTC
many	TRBV2	TRBJ1-5	NA	CASKLYNQPQHF	TGTGCCAGCAAACTGTACAATCAGCCCCAGCATTTT
many	TRBV5-8	TRBJ1-5	TRBD1	CASSLGQGLQPQHF	TGTGCCAGCAGCCTAGGACAGGGATTACAGCCCCAGCATTTT
many	TRBV7-9	TRBJ2-3	TRBD1	CASLQGPTDTQYF	TGTGCCAGCCTACAGGGGCCCACAGATACGCAGTATTTT
many	TRBV5-1	TRBJ2-1	NA	CASSWQSGEQFF	TGCGCCAGCAGCTGGCAATCAGGTGAGCAGTTCTTC
NA	TRBV19	TRBJ2-2	NA	CASNQRDFVTGELFF	TGTGCCAGTAATCAAAGGGACTTTGTCACCGGGGAGCTGTTTTTT
many	TRBV7-3	TRBJ2-1	NA	CASSLGPNNEQFF	TGTGCCAGCAGCTTGGGACCTAACAATGAGCAGTTCTTC
many	TRBV18	TRBJ1-2	NA	CASSPPSGFGYTF	TGTGCCAGCTCACCACCGTCGGGGTTCGGCTACACCTTC
many	TRBV12-3/TRBV12-4	TRBJ2-2	NA	CASSQGVAGELFF	TGTGCCAGCAGCCAAGGCGTTGCCGGGGAGCTGTTTTTT
many	TRBV29-1	TRBJ2-3	NA	CSVDRPGGLTDTQYF	TGCAGCGTTGACAGGCCGGGGGGCCTGACAGATACGCAGTATTTT
many	TRBV7-2	TRBJ2-7	TRBD2	CASSSGGAAQYF	TGTGCCAGCAGTAGCGGGGGGGCAGCGCAGTACTTC
NA	TRBV6-7	TRBJ2-7	TRBD1	CASSWDSSYEQYF	TGTGCCAGCAGTTGGGACAGCTCCTACGAGCAGTACTTC
once	TRBV19	TRBJ2-1	TRBD2	CASSTGLAGARSYNEQFF	TGTGCCAGTAGTACGGGACTAGCGGGAGCCCGCTCCTACAATGAGCAGTTCTTC
many	TRBV3-1	TRBJ1-1	NA	CASSPGFGFNTEAFF	TGTGCCAGCAGCCCTGGATTTGGATTTAACACTGAAGCTTTCTTT
many	TRBV20-1	TRBJ1-5	NA	CSAREHGGHQPQHF	TGCAGTGCTAGAGAACATGGAGGGCATCAGCCCCAGCATTTT
many	TRBV7-3	TRBJ1-6	NA	CASAYRGNSPLHF	TGTGCCAGCGCCTATCGAGGGAATTCACCCCTCCACTTT